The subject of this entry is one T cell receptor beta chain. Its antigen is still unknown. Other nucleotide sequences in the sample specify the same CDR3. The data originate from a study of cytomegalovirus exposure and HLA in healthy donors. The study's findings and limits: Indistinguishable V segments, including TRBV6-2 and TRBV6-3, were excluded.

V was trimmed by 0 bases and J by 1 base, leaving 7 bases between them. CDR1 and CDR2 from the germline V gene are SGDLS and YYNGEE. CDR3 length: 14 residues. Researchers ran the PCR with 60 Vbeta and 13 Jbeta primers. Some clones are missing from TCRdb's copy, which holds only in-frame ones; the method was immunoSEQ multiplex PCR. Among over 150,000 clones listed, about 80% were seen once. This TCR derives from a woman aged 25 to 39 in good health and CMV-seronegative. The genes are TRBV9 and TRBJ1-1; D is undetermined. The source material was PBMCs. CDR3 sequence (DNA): TGTGCCAGCAGCGTAGGATCGGGGAACACTGAAGCTTTCTTT. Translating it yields CASSVGSGNTEAFF.